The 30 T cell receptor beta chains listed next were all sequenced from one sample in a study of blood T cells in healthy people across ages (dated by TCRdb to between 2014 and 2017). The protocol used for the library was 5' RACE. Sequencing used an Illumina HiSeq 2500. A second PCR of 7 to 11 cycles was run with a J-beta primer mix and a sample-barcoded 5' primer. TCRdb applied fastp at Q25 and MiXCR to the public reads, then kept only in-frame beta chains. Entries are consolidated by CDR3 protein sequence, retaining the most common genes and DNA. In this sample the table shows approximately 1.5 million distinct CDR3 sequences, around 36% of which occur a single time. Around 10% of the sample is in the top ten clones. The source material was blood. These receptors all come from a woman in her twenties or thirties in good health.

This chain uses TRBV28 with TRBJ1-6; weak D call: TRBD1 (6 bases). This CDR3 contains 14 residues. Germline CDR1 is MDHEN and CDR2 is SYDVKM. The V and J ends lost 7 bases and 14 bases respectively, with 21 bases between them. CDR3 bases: TGTGCCAGCACTCTGTCCACAGGGCTTTTGGCCCTCCACTTT. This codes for CASTLSTGLLALHF.

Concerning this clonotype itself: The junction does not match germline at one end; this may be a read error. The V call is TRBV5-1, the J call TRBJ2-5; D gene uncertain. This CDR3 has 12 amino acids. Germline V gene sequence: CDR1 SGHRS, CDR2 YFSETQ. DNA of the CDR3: TGCGCCGGCAGCTTGGGTCAAGAGACCCAGTACTTC. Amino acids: CAGSLGQETQYF.

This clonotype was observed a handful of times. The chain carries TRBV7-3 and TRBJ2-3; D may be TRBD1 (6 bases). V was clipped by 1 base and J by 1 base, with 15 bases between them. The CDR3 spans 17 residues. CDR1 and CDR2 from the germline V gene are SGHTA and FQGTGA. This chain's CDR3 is CASSLRSRGIGTDTQYF. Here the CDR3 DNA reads TGTGCCAGCAGCTTAAGGTCTAGGGGGATAGGCACAGATACGCAGTATTTT.

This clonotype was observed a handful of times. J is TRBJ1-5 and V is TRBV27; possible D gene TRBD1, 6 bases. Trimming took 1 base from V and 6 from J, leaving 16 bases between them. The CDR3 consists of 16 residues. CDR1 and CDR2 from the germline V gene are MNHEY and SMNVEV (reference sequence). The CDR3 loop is CASSLYFSGASQPQHF. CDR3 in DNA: TGTGCCAGCAGTTTATACTTTTCAGGGGCTTCTCAGCCCCAGCATTTT.

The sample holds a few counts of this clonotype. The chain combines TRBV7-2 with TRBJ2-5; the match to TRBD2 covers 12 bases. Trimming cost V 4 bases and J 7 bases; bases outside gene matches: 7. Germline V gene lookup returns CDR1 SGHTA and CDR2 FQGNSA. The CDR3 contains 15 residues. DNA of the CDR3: TGTGCCAGCAGCTCAACTAGCGGGGGGCTTGGGACCCAGTACTTC. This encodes CASSSTSGGLGTQYF.

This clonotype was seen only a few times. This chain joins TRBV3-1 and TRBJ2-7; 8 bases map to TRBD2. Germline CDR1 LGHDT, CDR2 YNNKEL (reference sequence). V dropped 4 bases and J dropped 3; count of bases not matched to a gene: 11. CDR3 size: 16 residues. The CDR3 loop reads CASSRLSSGSGYEQYF. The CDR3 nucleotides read TGTGCCAGCAGCCGTCTTTCAAGCGGGAGTGGCTACGAGCAGTACTTC.

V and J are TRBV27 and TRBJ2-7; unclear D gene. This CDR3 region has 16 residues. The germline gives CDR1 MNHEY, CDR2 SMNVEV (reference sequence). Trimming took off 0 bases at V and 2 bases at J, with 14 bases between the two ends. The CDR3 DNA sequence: TGTGCCAGCAGTTTATCGAGGACCCCTTCCCCCTACGAGCAGTACTTC. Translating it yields CASSLSRTPSPYEQYF.

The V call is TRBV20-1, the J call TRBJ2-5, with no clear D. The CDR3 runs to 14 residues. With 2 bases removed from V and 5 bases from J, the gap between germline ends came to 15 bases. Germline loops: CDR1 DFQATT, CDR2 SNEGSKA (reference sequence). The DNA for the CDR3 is TGCAGTGCTAGAAATTCGGTTGGGGTGGAGACCCAGTACTTC. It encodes CSARNSVGVETQYF.

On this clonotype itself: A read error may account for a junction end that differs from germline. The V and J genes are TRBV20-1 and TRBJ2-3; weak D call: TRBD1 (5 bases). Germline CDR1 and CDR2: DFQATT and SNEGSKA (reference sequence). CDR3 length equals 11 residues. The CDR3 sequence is CSARSTGTQYF. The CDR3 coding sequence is TGCAGTGCTAGGTCAACAGGTACGCAGTATTTT.

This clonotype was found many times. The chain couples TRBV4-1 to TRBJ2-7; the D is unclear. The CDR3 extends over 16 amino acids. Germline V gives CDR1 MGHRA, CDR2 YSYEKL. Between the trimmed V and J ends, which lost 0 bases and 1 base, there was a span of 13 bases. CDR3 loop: CASSQEGTTTSYEQYF. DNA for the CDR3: TGCGCCAGCAGCCAAGAGGGCACAACAACTTCCTACGAGCAGTACTTC.

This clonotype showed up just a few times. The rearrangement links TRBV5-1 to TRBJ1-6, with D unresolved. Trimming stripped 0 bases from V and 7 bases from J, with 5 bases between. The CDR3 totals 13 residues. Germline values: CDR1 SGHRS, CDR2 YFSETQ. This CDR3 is CASSLAANSPLHF. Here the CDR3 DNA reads TGCGCCAGCAGCTTGGCAGCGAATTCACCCCTCCACTTT.

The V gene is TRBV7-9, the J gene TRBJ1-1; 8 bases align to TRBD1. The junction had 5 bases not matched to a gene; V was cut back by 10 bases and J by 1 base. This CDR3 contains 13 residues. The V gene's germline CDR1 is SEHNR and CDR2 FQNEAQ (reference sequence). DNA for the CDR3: TGTGCCATGACAGGGGCGGGGAACACTGAAGCTTTCTTT. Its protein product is CAMTGAGNTEAFF.

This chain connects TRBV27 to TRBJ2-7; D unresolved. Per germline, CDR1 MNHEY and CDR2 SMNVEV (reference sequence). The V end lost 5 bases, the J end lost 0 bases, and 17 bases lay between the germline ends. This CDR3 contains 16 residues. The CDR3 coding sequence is TGTGCCAGCAGTCCCCGTTTGGCTGATCCCTCCTACGAGCAGTACTTC. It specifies CASSPRLADPSYEQYF.

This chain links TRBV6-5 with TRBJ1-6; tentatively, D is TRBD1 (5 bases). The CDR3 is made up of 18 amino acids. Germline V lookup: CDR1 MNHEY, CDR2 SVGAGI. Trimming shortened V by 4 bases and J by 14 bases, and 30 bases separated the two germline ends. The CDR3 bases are TGTGCCAGCAGTTCCTCAATATTTACGGGACCGAGATTCACGGCCCTCCACTTT. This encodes CASSSSIFTGPRFTALHF.

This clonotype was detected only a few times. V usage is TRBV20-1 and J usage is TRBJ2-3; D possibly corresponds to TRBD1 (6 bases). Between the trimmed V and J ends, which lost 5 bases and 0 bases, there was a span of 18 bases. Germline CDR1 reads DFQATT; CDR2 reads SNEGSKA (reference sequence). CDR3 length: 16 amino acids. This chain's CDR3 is CSAQGSGDTSTDTQYF. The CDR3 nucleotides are TGCAGTGCTCAGGGGAGTGGGGACACTAGCACAGATACGCAGTATTTT.

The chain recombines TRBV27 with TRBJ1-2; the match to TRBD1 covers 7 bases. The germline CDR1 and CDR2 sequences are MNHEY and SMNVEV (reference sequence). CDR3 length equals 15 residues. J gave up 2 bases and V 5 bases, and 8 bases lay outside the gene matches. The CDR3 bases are TGTGCCAGCAGTCCGCAGACAGGGACGAACTATGGCTACACCTTC. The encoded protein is CASSPQTGTNYGYTF.

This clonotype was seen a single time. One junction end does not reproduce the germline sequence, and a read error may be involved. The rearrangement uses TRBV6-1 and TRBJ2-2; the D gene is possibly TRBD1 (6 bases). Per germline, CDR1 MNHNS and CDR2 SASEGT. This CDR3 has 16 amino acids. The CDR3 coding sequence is TGTGCCAGTCGGGGAGATCCGACAGGAGCCACCGGGGAGCGGTTTTTT. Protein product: CASRGDPTGATGERFF.

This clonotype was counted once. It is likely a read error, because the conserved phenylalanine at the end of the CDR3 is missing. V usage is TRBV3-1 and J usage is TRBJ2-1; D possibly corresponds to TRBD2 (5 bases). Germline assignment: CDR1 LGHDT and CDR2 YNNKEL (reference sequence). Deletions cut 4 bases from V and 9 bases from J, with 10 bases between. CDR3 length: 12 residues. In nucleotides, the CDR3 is TGTGCCAGCAGCCGCGTCCGGGGTGAGCAGTTCTCC. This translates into CASSRVRGEQFS.

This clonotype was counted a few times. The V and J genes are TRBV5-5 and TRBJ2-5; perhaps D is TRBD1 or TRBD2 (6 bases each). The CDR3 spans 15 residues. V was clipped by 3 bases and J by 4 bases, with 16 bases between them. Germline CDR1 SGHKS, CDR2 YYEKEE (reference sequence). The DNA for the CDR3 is TGTGCCAGCAGCTGGGGGGCGGGGCTGGGAGAGACCCAGTACTTC. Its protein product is CASSWGAGLGETQYF.

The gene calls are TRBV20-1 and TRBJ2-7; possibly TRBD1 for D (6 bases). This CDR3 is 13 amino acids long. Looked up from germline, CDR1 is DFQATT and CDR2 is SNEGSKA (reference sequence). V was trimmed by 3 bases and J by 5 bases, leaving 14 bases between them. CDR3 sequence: CSASPGTMDEQYF. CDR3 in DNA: TGCAGTGCTAGCCCCGGGACAATGGACGAGCAGTACTTC.

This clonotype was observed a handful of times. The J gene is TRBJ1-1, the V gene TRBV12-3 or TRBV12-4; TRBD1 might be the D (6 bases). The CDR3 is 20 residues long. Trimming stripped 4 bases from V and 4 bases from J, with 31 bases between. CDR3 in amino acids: CASSSGPQGVSAGEATEAFF. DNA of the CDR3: TGTGCCAGCAGTTCGGGACCCCAAGGAGTAAGTGCAGGGGAGGCCACTGAAGCTTTCTTT.

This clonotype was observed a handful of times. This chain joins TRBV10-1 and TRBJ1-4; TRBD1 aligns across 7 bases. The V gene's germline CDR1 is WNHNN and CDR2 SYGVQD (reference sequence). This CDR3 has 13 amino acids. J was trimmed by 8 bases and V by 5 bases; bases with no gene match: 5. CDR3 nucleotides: TGCGCCAGCAGTAGGACAGGAGCAGAAAAACTGTTTTTT. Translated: CASSRTGAEKLFF.

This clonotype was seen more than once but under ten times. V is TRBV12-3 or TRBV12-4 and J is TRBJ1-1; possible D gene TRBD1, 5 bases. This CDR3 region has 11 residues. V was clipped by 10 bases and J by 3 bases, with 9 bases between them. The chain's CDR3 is CAMGRDTEAFF. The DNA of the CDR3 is TGTGCCATGGGACGGGACACTGAAGCTTTCTTT.

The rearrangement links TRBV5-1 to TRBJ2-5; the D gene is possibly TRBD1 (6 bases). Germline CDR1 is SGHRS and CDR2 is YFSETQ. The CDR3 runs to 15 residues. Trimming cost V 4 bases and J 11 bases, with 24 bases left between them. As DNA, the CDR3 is TGCGCCAGCAGCGCCCGGGACACTGTGCCGAGGGAGCAGTACTTC. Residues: CASSARDTVPREQYF. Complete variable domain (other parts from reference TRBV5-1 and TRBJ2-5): KAGVTQTPRYLIKTRGQQVTLSCSPISGHRSVSWYQQTPGQGLQFLFEYFSETQRNKGNFPGRFSGRQFSNSRSEMNVSTLELGDSALYLCASSARDTVPREQYFGPGTRLLVL.

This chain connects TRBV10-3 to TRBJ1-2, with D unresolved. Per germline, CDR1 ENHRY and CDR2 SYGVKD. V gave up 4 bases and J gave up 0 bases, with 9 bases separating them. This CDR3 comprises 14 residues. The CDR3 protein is CAISGWTPNYGYTF. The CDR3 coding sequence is TGTGCCATCAGTGGGTGGACCCCTAACTATGGCTACACCTTC.

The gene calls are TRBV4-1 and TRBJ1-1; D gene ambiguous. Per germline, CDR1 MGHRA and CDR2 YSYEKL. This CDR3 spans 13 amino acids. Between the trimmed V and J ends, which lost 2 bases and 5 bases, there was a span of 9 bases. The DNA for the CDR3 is TGCGCCAGCAGCCAAACAAGGAGTACTGAAGCTTTCTTT. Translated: CASSQTRSTEAFF.

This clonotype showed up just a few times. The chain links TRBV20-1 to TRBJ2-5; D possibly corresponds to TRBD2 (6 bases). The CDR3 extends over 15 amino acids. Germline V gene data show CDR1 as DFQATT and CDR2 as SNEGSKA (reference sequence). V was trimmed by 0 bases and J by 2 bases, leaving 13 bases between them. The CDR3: CSARELGGKQETQYF. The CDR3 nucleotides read TGCAGTGCTAGAGAGCTGGGGGGAAAACAAGAGACCCAGTACTTC.

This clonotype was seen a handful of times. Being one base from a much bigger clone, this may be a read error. The CDR3 DNA follows: TGCAGCGGCTACGACCATGGCTCCTACGAGCAGTACTTC. Protein product: CSGYDHGSYEQYF. J is TRBJ2-7 and V is TRBV29-1; D unresolved. Germline V lookup: CDR1 SQVTM, CDR2 ANQGSEA. This CDR3 has 13 residues. Trimming shortened V by 7 bases and J by 0 bases, and 13 bases separated the two germline ends.

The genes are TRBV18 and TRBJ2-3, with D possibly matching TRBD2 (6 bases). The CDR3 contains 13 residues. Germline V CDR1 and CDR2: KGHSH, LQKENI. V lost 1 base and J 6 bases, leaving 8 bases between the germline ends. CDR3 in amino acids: CASSPRGEDTQYF. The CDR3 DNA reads TGTGCCAGCTCACCACGGGGGGAGGATACGCAGTATTTT.

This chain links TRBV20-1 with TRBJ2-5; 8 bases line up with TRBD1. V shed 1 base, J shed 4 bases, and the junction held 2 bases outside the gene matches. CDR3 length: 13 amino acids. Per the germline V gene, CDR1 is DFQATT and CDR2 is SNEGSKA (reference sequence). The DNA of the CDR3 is TGCAGTGCTAGAGGGGACAGGCTAGAGACCCAGTACTTC. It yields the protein CSARGDRLETQYF.